Listed here are 6 T cell receptor beta chains from one sample, sequenced in a study of identical twins. TCRdb ran MiXCR on the 5' RACE reads and lists one entry per CDR3 protein. The table lists 550,000 to 700,000 distinct CDR3 sequences, more than 9% of them singletons. These same data were also listed under a study on yellow fever vaccine responses in identical twins.

The sample was PBMCs. These receptor sequences come from a young woman in good health.

This clonotype was counted ten times or more. The chain links TRBV6-5 to TRBJ2-5, with no clear D. With 2 bases removed from V and 7 bases from J, the gap between germline ends came to 8 bases. The CDR3 has 12 residues. Germline V gene sequence: CDR1 MNHEY, CDR2 SVGAGI. The DNA of the CDR3 is TGTGCCAGCAGTTACAAGACGGGGACCCAGTACTTC. This gives the protein CASSYKTGTQYF.

V and J are TRBV5-4 and TRBJ2-7; 8 bases agree with TRBD1. This CDR3 spans 16 amino acids. Germline V gives CDR1 SGHNT, CDR2 YYREEE (reference sequence). Trimming at V came to 4 bases and at J to 1 base, leaving 10 bases not matched to a gene. The CDR3 loop is CASSPRTGQVSYEQYF. In nucleotides, the CDR3 is TGTGCCAGCAGCCCGCGTACGGGACAGGTATCCTACGAGCAGTACTTC.

This clonotype has only a few counts. The chain has TRBV6-2 or TRBV6-3 and TRBJ2-1, with D unclear. The CDR3 loop spans 13 amino acids. The V gene lost 3 bases and the J gene lost 10 bases, with 13 bases spanning the gap. Germline V lookup: CDR1 MNHEY, CDR2 SVGEGT. CDR3 bases: TGTGCCAGCAGTTATAGCACCCCGGTGGAGCAGTTCTTC. Translating it yields CASSYSTPVEQFF.

This clonotype came up a few times. This chain connects TRBV6-2 or TRBV6-3 to TRBJ1-5; D gene ambiguous. The CDR3 totals 14 residues. Trimming removed 6 bases from V and 0 bases from J, with 9 bases in between. From germline, CDR1 is MNHEY and CDR2 SVGEGT. The DNA of the CDR3 is TGTGCCAGCAGGGTTTGGGGTAGCAATCAGCCCCAGCATTTT. Translating it yields CASRVWGSNQPQHF.

This clonotype was detected ten times or more. This sequence joins TRBV6-1 and TRBJ2-7, with TRBD1 as a possible D gene (6 bases). V was clipped by 6 bases and J by 1 base, with 13 bases between them. The CDR3 contains 14 residues. Germline CDR1 is MNHNS and CDR2 is SASEGT. The CDR3 nucleotides read TGTGCCAGCAGCCCCAGGACAGATTCCTACGAGCAGTACTTC. Translated: CASSPRTDSYEQYF.

This clonotype appeared a few times. The chain has TRBV7-4 and TRBJ2-3, with TRBD2 identical over 8 bases. Trimming took 6 bases from V and 5 from J; bases not matched to a gene: 13. Germline CDR1 is SGHVT and CDR2 is SQSDAQ. This CDR3 comprises 16 residues. In nucleotides, the CDR3 is TGTGCCAGCAGTGGAGGGCGGGGGGCCGGGAAAGATACGCAGTATTTT. It specifies CASSGGRGAGKDTQYF.